This T cell receptor beta chain was found in a study of graft-versus-host responses after intestinal transplantation. Study findings and constraints: The authors found GvH clones in recipient marrow, some appearing first in ileum or blood.

The CDR3 has 15 amino acids. The germline V gene encodes CDR1 SGHAT and CDR2 FQNNGV. V lost 5 bases and J lost 7; bases outside the gene matches: 10. Turning to this clone: Antigen specificity is unknown.

Repertoires were generated with immunoSEQ multiplex PCR, while TCRdb's copy carries only in-frame clones and drops some. The sample lists approximately 89,000 clones, approximately 90% occurring once. This chain uses TRBV11-2 with TRBJ1-4; TRBD1 matches 7 bases. The TCR was taken from a human patient who received an intestinal transplant, so some T cells may come from the graft donor. Sequencing used PBMCs, obtained about 440 days after intestinal transplant. DNA of the CDR3: TGTGCCAGCAGCCCCAGGGGGTTTCAAGGTGAAAAACTGTTTTTT. This gives the protein CASSPRGFQGEKLFF.